The clone carrying this T cell receptor (beta chain) occurred once. The antigen remains undetermined. This may stem from a read error, because a much larger clone lies one nucleotide away. The data belong to a study of T cells in Graves' hyperthyroidism and ophthalmopathy. Study-wide findings and caveats: The model made its ophthalmopathy prediction, and onset followed a median about 6 months later.

It was RNA transcripts that yielded the amplified TCR beta CDR3 regions. First-round RT-PCR of the TCR CDR3 relied on the HTBI primer set. TCRdb passed the multiplex PCR reads through MiXCR, listing each CDR3 protein once. Of around 190,000 distinct CDR3 sequences in the sample, 17% are singletons; the top ten hold about 56%. This clonotype was sampled from a woman aged 45-65 years with Graves' hyperthyroidism. Sequenced sample: blood.

Here the CDR3 reads CAGSFIPRGAVEKLFF. The CDR3 DNA follows: TGTGCCGGCAGCTTCATCCCCAGGGGCGCGGTGGAAAAACTGTTTTTT. The chain recombines TRBV7-2 with TRBJ1-4; D might be TRBD1 (6 bases). The CDR3 runs to 16 residues. The V gene's germline CDR1 is SGHTA and CDR2 FQGNSA.